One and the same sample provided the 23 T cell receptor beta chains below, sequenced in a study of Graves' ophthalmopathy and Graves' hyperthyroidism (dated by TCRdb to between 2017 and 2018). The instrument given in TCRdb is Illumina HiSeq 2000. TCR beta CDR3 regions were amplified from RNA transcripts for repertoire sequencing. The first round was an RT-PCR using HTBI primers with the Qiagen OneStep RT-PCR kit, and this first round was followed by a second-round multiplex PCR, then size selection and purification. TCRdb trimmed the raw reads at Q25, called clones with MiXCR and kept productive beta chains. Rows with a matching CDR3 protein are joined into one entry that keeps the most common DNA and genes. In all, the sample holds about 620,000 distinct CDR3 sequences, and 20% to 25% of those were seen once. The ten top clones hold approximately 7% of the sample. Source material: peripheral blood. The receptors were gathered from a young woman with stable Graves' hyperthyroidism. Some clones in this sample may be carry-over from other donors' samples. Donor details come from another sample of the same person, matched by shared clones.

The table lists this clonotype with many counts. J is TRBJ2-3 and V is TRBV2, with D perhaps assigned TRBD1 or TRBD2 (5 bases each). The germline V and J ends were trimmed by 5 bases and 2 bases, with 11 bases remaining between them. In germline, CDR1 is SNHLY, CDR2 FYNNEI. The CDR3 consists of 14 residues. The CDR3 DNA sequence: TGTGCCAGCAGTAGGGACCGATACACAGATACGCAGTATTTT. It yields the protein CASSRDRYTDTQYF. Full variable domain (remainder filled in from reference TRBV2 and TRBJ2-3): EPEVTQTPSHQVTQMGQEVILRCVPISNHLYFYWYRQILGQKVEFLVSFYNNEISEKSEIFDDQFSVERPDGSNFTLKIRSTKLEDSAMYFCASSRDRYTDTQYFGPGTRLTVL.

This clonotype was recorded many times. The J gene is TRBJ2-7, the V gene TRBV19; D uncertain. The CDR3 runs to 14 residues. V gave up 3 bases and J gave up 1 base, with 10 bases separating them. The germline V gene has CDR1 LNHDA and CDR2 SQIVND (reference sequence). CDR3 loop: CASSMIGLSYEQYF. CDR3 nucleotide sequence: TGTGCCAGTAGTATGATCGGCCTTTCCTACGAGCAGTACTTC.

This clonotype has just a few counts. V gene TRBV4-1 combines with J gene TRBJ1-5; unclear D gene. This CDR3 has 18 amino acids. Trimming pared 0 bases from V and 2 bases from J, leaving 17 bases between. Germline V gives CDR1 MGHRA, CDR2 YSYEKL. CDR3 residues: CASSQDDALAGGNQPQHF. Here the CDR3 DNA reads TGCGCCAGCAGCCAAGATGACGCCCTCGCGGGCGGCAATCAGCCCCAGCATTTT.

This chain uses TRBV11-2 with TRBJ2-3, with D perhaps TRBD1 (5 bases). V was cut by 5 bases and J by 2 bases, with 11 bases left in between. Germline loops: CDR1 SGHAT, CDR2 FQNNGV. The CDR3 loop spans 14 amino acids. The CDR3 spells CASSIYRTTDTQYF. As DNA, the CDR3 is TGTGCCAGCAGCATCTACAGGACCACAGATACGCAGTATTTT. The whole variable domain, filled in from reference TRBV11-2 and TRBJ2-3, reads EAGVAQSPRYKIIEKRQSVAFWCNPISGHATLYWYQQILGQGPKLLIQFQNNGVVDDSQLPKDRFSAERLKGVDSTLKIQPAKLEDSAVYLCASSIYRTTDTQYFGPGTRLTVL.

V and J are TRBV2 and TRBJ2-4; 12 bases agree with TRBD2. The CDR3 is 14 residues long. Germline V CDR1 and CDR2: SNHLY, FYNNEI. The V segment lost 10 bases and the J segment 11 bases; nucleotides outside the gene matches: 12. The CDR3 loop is CAKTSGRLQGVQYF. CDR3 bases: TGTGCCAAAACTAGCGGGAGGCTTCAAGGAGTTCAGTACTTC.

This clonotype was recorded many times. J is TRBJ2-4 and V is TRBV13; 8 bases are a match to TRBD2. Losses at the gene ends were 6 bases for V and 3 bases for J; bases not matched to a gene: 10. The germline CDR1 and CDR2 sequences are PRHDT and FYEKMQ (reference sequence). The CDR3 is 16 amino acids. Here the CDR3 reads CASRWRGAQDKNIQYF. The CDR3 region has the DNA TGTGCCAGCAGGTGGCGGGGGGCGCAGGACAAAAACATTCAGTACTTC.

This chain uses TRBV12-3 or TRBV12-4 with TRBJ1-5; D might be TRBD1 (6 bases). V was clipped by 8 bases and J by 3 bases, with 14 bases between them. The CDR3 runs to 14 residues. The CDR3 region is CASSQGWVNQPQHF. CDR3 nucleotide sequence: TGTGCCAGCTCACAGGGTTGGGTCAATCAGCCCCAGCATTTT.

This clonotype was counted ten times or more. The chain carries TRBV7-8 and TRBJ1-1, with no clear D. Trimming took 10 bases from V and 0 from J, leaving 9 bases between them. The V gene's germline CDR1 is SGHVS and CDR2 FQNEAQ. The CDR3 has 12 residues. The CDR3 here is CATGEVNTEAFF. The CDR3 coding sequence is TGTGCCACTGGGGAGGTGAACACTGAAGCTTTCTTT.

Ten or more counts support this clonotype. CDR3 region: CAWSIGRENSPLHF. Written as DNA, the CDR3 is TGTGCCTGGAGTATAGGAAGGGAGAATTCACCCCTCCACTTT. The chain is built from TRBV30 and TRBJ1-6; no clear D. The CDR3 contains 14 residues. Germline V gives CDR1 GTSNPN, CDR2 SVGIG (reference sequence). V was clipped by 2 bases and J by 7 bases, with 12 bases between them.

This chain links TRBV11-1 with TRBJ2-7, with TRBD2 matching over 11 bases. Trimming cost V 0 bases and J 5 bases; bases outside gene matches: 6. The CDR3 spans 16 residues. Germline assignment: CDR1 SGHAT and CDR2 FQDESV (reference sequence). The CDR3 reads CASSLASSGRLHEQYF. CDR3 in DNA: TGTGCCAGCAGCTTAGCGTCTAGCGGGAGGCTCCACGAGCAGTACTTC.

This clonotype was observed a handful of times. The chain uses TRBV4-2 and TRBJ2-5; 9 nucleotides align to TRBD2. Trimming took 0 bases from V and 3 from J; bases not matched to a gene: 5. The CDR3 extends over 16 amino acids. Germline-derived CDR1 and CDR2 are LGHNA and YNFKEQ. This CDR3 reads CASSQDRGGEEETQYF. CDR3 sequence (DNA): TGTGCCAGCAGCCAAGATCGCGGGGGGGAAGAAGAGACCCAGTACTTC.

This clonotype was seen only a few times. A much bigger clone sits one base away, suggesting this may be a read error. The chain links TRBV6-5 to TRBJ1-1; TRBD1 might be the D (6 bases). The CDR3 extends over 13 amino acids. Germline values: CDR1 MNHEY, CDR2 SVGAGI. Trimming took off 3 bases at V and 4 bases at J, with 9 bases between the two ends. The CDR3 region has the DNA TGTGCCAGCAGTTATTACAGGGCCACTGAAGCTTTCTTT. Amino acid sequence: CASSYYRATEAFF.

This CDR3 is CASSTGQPNSPLHF. In DNA, the CDR3 is TGTGCCAGCAGCACGGGACAGCCAAATTCACCCCTCCACTTT. The V call is TRBV12-3 or TRBV12-4, the J call TRBJ1-6, with 7 bases aligning to TRBD1. J lost 7 bases, V lost 6 bases, and 6 bases had no gene match. CDR3 length: 14 amino acids.

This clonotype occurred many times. CDR3 in DNA: TGTGCCATCAGTGAATATCAGAGTAAAGCCTACGAGCAGTACTTC. It yields the protein CAISEYQSKAYEQYF. V gene TRBV10-3 combines with J gene TRBJ2-7; no firm D call. Germline-derived CDR1 and CDR2 are ENHRY and SYGVKD. V was pared by 3 bases and J by 2 bases, with 14 bases between. The CDR3 has 15 amino acids.

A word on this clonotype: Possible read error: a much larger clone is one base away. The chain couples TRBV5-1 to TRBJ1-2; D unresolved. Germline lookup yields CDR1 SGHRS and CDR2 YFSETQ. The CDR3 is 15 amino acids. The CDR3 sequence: CASRLGVDGSYGYTF. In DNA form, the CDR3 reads TGCGCCAGCAGGTTGGGTGTGGACGGATCTTATGGCTACACCTTC. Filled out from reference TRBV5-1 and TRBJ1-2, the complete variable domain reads KAGVTQTPRYLIKTRGQQVTLSCSPISGHRSVSWYQQTPGQGLQFLFEYFSETQRNKGNFPGRFSGRQFSNSRSEMNVSTLELGDSALYLCASRLGVDGSYGYTFGSGTRLTVV.

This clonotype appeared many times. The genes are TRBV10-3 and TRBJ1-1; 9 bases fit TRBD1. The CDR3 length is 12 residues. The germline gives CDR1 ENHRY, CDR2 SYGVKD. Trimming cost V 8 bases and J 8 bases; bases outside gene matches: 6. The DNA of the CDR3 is TGTGCCATCCCGGGACAGGGCGGAGAAGCTTTCTTT. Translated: CAIPGQGGEAFF.

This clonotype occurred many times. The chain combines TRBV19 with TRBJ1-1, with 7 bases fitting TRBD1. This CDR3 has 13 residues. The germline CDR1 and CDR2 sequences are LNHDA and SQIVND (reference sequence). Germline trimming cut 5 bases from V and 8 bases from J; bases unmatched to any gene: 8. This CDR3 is CASSVFPGQEAFF. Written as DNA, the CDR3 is TGTGCCAGTAGTGTTTTCCCGGGACAGGAAGCTTTCTTT.

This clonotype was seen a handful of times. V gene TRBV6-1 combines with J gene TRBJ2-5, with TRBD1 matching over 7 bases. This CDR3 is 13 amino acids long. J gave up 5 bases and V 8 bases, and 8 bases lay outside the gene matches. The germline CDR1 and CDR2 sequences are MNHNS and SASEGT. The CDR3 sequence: CASEGDRVETQYF. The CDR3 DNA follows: TGTGCCAGCGAAGGCGACAGGGTGGAGACCCAGTACTTC.

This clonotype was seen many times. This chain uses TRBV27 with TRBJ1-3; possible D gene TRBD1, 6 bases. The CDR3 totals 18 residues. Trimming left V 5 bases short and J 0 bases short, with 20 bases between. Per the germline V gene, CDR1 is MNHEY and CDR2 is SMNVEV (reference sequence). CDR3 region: CASSVNPPTGRSGNTIYF. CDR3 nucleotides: TGTGCCAGCAGTGTTAATCCGCCCACAGGGCGCTCTGGAAACACCATATATTTT.

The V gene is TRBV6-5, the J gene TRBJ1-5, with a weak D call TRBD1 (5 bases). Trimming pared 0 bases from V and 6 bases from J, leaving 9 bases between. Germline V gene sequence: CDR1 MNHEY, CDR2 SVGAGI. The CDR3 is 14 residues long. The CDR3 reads CASSYSSRAQPQHF. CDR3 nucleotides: TGTGCCAGCAGTTACTCTTCCAGGGCTCAGCCCCAGCATTTT.

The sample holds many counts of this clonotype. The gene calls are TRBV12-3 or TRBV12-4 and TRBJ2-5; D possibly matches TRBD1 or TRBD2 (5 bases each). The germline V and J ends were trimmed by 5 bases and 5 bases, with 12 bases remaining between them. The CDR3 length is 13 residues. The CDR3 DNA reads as TGTGCCAGCAGTCCCACCGGGGCCGAGACCCAGTACTTC. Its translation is CASSPTGAETQYF.

The CDR3 sequence: CATQDGSSYNEQFF. CDR3 DNA: TGTGCCACCCAAGACGGGAGCTCCTACAATGAGCAGTTCTTC. The J gene is TRBJ2-1, the V gene TRBV24-1, with TRBD2 as a possible D gene (6 bases). The V end lost 9 bases, the J end lost 0 bases, and 11 bases lay between the germline ends. CDR3 length equals 14 residues. The germline V gene has CDR1 KGHDR and CDR2 SFDVKD.

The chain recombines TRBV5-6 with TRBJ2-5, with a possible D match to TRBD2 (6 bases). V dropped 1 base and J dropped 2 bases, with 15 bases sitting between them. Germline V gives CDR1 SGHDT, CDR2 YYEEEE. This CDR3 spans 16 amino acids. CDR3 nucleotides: TGTGCCAGCAGCTTGTTGGCGGGGAGACCACAAGAGACCCAGTACTTC. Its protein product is CASSLLAGRPQETQYF.